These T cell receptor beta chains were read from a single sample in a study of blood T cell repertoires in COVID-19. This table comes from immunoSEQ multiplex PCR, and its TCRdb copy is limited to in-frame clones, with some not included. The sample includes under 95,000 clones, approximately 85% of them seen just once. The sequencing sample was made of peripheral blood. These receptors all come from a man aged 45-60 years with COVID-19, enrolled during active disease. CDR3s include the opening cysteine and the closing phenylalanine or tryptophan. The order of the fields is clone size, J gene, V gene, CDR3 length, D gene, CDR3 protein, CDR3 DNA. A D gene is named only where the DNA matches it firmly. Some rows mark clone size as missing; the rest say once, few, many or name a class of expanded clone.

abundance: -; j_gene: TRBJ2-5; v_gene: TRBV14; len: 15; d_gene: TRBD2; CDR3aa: CASSQDWGTSETQYF; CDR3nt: TGTGCCAGCAGCCAAGATTGGGGGACTAGCGAGACCCAGTACTTC
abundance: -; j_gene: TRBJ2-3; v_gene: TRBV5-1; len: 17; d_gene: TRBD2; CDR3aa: CASSLAPGLAFTDTQYF; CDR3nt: TGCGCCAGCAGCTTGGCCCCCGGACTAGCGTTTACAGATACGCAGTATTTT
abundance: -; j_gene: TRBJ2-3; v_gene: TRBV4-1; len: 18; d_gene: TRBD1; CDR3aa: CASRPTGTGEGNTDTQYF; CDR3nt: TGCGCCAGCAGACCCACCGGGACAGGGGAAGGGAACACAGATACGCAGTATTTT
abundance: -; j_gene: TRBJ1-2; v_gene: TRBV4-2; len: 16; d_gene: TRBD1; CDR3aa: CASSQEKGQAIYGYTF; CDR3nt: TGTGCCAGCAGCCAAGAGAAGGGACAGGCTATCTATGGCTACACCTTC
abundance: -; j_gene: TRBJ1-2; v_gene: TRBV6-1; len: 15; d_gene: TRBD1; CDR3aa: CASSEVGTEGYGYTF; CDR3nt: TGTGCCAGCAGTGAAGTAGGGACAGAAGGCTATGGCTACACCTTC
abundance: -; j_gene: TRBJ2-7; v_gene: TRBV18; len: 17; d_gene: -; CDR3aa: CASSPNFQTSATYEQYF; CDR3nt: TGTGCCAGCTCACCAAATTTTCAGACTAGTGCGACCTACGAGCAGTACTTC
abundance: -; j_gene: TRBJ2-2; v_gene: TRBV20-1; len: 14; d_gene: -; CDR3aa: CSASDVANTGELFF; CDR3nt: TGCAGTGCTAGTGACGTCGCGAACACCGGGGAGCTGTTTTTT
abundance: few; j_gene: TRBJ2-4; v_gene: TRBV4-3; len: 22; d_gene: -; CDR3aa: CASSQEVSFRAGPTLAKNIQYF; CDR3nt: TGCGCCAGCAGCCAAGAGGTTTCGTTTCGAGCGGGTCCTACTCTAGCCAAAAACATTCAGTACTTC
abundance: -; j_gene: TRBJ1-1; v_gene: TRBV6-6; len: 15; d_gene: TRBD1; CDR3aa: CASTRTGTVNTEAFF; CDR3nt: TGTGCCAGCACCCGGACAGGGACGGTGAACACTGAAGCTTTCTTT
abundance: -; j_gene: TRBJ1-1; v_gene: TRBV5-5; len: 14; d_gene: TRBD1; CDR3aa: CASSLALRDREAFF; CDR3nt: TGTGCCAGCAGCTTGGCCTTGAGGGACAGGGAAGCTTTCTTT
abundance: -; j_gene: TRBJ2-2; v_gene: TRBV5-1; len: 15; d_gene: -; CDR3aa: CASSLKSGNTGELFF; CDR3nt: TGCGCCAGCAGCTTGAAAAGCGGAAACACCGGGGAGCTGTTTTTT
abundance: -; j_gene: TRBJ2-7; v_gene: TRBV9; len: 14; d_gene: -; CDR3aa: CASSVEGGSDEQYF; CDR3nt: TGTGCCAGCAGCGTAGAAGGAGGGAGCGACGAGCAGTACTTC
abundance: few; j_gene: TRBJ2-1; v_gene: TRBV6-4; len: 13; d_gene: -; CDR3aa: CASSAGSYNEQFF; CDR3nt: TGTGCCAGCAGTGCGGGCTCCTACAATGAGCAGTTCTTC
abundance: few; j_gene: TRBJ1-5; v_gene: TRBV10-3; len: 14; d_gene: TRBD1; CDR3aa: CASVQGAGGQPQHF; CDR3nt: TGTGCCAGCGTACAGGGGGCCGGCGGGCAGCCCCAGCATTTT
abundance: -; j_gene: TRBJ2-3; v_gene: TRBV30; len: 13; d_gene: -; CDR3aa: CAWSRRGADTQYF; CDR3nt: TGTGCCTGGAGTAGGCGGGGCGCAGATACGCAGTATTTT
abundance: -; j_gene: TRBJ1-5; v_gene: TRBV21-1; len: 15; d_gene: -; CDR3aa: CASSKWGPENQPQHF; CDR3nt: TGTGCCAGCAGCAAATGGGGGCCAGAGAATCAGCCCCAGCATTTT
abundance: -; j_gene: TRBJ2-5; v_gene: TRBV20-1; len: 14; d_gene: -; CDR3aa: CSASRGQLKETQYF; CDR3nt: TGCAGTGCTAGTAGGGGCCAATTGAAAGAGACCCAGTACTTC
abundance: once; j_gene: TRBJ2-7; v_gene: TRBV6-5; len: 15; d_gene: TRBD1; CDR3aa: CASSRLTGGSYEQYF; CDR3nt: TGTGCCAGCAGTCGCCTGACAGGGGGCTCCTACGAGCAGTACTTC
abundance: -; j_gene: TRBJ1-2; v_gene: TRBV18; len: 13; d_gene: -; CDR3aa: CASSPEARYGYTF; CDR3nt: TGTGCCAGCTCACCAGAGGCTCGCTATGGCTACACCTTC
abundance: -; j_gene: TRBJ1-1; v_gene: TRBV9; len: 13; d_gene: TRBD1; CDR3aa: CASSSDRGTEAFF; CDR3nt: TGTGCCAGCAGCTCCGACAGGGGCACTGAAGCTTTCTTT
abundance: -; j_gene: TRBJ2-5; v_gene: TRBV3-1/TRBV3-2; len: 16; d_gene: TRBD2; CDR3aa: CASSLRTSGNKETQYF; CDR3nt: TGTGCCAGCAGCCTCAGGACTAGCGGGAATAAGGAGACCCAGTACTTC
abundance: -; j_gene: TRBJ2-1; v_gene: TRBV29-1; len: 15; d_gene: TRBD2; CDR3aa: CSVEFGRASGNGEFF; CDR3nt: TGCAGCGTTGAATTCGGCCGCGCGAGCGGGAATGGGGAGTTCTTC
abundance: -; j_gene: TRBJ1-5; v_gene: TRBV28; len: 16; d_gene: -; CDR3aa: CASSPLGHLSNQPQHF; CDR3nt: TGTGCCAGCAGTCCCCTGGGACATCTCAGCAATCAGCCCCAGCATTTT
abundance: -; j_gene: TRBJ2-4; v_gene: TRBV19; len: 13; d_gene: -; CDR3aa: CASSLGGKDIQYF; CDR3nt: TGTGCCAGTAGTCTCGGGGGAAAGGACATTCAGTACTTC
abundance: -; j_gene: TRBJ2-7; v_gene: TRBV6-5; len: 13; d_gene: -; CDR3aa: CASRPGTSYEQYF; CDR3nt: TGTGCCAGCAGGCCCGGGACAAGCTACGAGCAGTACTTC
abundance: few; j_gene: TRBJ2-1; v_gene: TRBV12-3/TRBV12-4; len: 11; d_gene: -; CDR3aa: CASTMGGEQFF; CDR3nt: TGTGCCAGCACTATGGGGGGTGAGCAGTTCTTC
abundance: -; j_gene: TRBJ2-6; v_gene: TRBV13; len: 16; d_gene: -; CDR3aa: CASSLGASSGANVLTF; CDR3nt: TGTGCCAGCAGCTTGGGGGCCTCTTCGGGGGCCAACGTCCTGACTTTC
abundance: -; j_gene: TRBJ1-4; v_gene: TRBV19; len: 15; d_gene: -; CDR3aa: CASRVQGYWSEKLFF; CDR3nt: TGTGCCAGTAGGGTACAAGGCTACTGGAGTGAAAAACTGTTTTTT
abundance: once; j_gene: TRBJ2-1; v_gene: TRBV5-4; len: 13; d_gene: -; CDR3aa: CASSSGQYNEQFF; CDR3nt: TGTGCCAGCAGCTCCGGACAGTACAATGAGCAGTTCTTC
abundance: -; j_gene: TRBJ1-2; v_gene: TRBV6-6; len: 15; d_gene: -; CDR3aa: CASSQTRGGNYGYTF; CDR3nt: TGTGCCAGCAGCCAAACCCGGGGGGGGAACTATGGCTACACCTTC
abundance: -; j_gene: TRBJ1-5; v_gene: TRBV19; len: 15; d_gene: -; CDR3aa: CASSGSPGLVQPQHF; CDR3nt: TGTGCCAGTAGTGGTTCCCCAGGGTTGGTTCAGCCCCAGCATTTT
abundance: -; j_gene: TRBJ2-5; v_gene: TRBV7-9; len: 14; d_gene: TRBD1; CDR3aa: CASSNNRGLETQYF; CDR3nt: TGTGCCAGCAGCAATAATAGGGGGCTGGAGACCCAGTACTTC
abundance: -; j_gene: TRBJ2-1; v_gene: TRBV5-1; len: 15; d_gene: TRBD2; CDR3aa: CASIKIAGSRNEQFF; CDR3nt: TGCGCCAGCATCAAGATAGCGGGAAGTAGGAATGAGCAGTTCTTC
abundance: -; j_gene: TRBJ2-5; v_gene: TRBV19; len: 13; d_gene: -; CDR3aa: CASNQGLGETQYF; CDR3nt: TGTGCCAGTAATCAGGGGCTGGGAGAGACCCAGTACTTC
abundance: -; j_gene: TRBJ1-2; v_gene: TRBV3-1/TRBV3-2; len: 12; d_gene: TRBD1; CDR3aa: CASSDRQGGYTF; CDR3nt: TGTGCCAGCAGCGACCGACAGGGGGGCTACACCTTC
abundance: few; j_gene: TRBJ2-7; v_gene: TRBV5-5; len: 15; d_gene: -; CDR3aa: CASSLGGGNSYEQYF; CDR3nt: TGTGCCAGCAGCTTGGGTGGAGGAAACTCCTACGAGCAGTACTTC
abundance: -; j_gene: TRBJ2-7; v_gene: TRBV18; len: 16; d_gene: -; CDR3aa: CASSPANRGTSYEQYF; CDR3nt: TGTGCCAGCTCACCAGCGAACCGGGGGACCTCCTACGAGCAGTACTTC
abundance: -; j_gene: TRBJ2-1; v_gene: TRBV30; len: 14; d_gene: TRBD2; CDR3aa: CAWNTVSGRAEQFF; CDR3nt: TGTGCCTGGAACACAGTTAGCGGGAGGGCAGAGCAGTTCTTC
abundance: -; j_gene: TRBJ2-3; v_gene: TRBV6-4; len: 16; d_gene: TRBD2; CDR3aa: CASSPLAGGPGDTQYF; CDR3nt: TGTGCCAGCAGTCCTCTAGCGGGAGGGCCTGGAGATACGCAGTATTTT
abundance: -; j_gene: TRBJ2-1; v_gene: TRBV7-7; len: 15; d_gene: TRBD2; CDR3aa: CASSVIAGAGNEQFF; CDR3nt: TGTGCTAGCAGCGTGATAGCGGGAGCTGGCAATGAGCAGTTCTTC
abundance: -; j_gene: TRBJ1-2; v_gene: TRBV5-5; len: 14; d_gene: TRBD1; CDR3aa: CASSTRGRYYGYTF; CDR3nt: TGTGCCAGCAGCACCAGGGGGCGGTACTATGGCTACACCTTC
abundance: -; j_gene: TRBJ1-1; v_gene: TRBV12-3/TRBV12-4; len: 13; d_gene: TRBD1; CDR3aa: CASGDRVFAEAFF; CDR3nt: TGTGCCAGCGGGGACAGGGTTTTCGCTGAAGCTTTCTTT
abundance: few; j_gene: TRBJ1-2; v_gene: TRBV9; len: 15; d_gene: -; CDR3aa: CASSVGSGFNYGYTF; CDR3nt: TGTGCCAGCAGCGTAGGGTCAGGTTTTAACTATGGCTACACCTTC
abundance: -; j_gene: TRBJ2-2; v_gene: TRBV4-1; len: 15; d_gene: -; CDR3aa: CASSQDSSFIGELFF; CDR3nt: TGCGCCAGCAGCCAAGATTCTAGTTTTATCGGGGAGCTGTTTTTT
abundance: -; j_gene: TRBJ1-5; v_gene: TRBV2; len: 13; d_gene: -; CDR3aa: CASSAHLDQPQHF; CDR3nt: TGTGCCAGCAGTGCTCACTTAGATCAGCCCCAGCATTTT
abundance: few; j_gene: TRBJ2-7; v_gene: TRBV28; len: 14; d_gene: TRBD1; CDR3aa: CASSFTGGLPEQYF; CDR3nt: TGTGCCAGCAGTTTTACAGGGGGGTTGCCCGAGCAGTACTTC
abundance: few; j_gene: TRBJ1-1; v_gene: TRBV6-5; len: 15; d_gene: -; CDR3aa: CASSYSWRGGTEAFF; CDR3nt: TGTGCCAGCAGTTACTCCTGGCGGGGAGGCACTGAAGCTTTCTTT
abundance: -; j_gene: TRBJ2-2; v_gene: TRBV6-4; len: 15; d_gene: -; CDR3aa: CASSDSPANTGELFF; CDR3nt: TGTGCCAGCAGTGACAGTCCAGCGAACACCGGGGAGCTGTTTTTT
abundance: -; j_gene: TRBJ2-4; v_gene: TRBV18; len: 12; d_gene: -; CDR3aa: CASSLGSDIQYF; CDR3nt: TGTGCCAGCTCCCTGGGCTCGGACATTCAGTACTTC
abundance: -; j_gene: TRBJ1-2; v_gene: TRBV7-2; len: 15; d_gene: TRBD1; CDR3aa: CASSLRQGSNYGYTF; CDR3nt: TGTGCCAGCAGCCTAAGACAGGGGTCGAACTATGGCTACACCTTC
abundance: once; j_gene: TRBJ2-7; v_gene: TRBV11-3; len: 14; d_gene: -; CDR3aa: CASSLEDTSYEQYF; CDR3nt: TGTGCCAGCAGCTTAGAGGACACCTCCTACGAGCAGTACTTC
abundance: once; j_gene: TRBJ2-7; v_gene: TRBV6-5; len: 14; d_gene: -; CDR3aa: CASRSPRGIREQYF; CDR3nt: TGTGCCAGCAGGTCCCCCCGGGGGATTAGGGAGCAGTACTTC
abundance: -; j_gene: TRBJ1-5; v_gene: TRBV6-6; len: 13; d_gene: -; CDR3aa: CASSYSKTSRWHF; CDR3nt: TGTGCCAGCAGTTACTCGAAAACATCTAGATGGCATTTT
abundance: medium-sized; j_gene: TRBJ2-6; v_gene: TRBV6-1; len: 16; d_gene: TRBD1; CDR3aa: CASSETGGSGANVLTF; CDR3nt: TGTGCCAGCAGTGAGACAGGGGGCTCTGGGGCCAACGTCCTGACTTTC